Shown below are 14 T cell receptor beta chains from a single sample sequenced in a study of blood T cells in healthy people across ages (dated by TCRdb to 2013 to 2016). Library generation was performed with 5' RACE. The instrument given in TCRdb is Illumina HiSeq 2500. The second PCR ran for roughly 6 to 11 cycles and used a J-beta primer mix along with a sample-barcoded 5' primer. Using fastp at Q25 and MiXCR, TCRdb reprocessed the public reads and kept productive beta chains. Here each entry gathers all rows of one CDR3 protein and keeps the most common genes and DNA. The sample data list 850,000 to 1,000,000 distinct CDR3 sequences, and roughly 51% of these were observed just once. Together, the top ten hold about 20% of the sample. Sequenced: blood. The receptors here all came from a woman in her sixties or seventies in good health.

This clonotype was recorded a few times. V gene TRBV28 combines with J gene TRBJ2-7; D is unclear. The germline V and J ends were trimmed by 5 bases and 6 bases, with 14 bases remaining between them. The CDR3 has 13 residues. Germline CDR1 and CDR2: MDHEN and SYDVKM. The CDR3 coding sequence is TGTGCCAGCAGTCCTCGCGTGGGCGGCGAGCAGTACTTC. Protein product: CASSPRVGGEQYF. Variable domain in full (rest from reference TRBV28 and TRBJ2-7): DVKVTQSSRYLVKRTGEKVFLECVQDMDHENMFWYRQDPGLGLRLIYFSYDVKMKEKGDIPEGYSVSREKKERFSLILESASTNQTSMYLCASSPRVGGEQYFGPGTRLTVT.

The chain couples TRBV2 to TRBJ2-1; TRBD1 agrees at 7 bases. CDR1 and CDR2 from the germline V gene are SNHLY and FYNNEI. Germline trimming cut 6 bases from V and 4 bases from J; bases unmatched to any gene: 3. CDR3 length equals 13 residues. The CDR3 DNA is TGTGCCAGCAGAGCACAGGGGTACAATGAGCAGTTCTTC. It is translated as CASRAQGYNEQFF.

The chain carries TRBV28 and TRBJ2-5, with 9 bases identical to TRBD1. V was clipped by 5 bases and J by 5 bases; unmatched bases: 12. In germline, CDR1 is MDHEN, CDR2 SYDVKM. The CDR3 sequence is 16 residues long. The CDR3 coding sequence is TGTGCCAGCAGTGCATCGGACAGGGGCATGTTGGAGACCCAGTACTTC. Translated, it gives CASSASDRGMLETQYF.

The table lists this clonotype with many counts. The junction and the germline gene differ at one end; a read error may be behind it. CDR3 sequence: CASSLGPASDEQYF. Written as DNA, the CDR3 is TGCGCCAGCAGCTTGGGACCGGCCTCCGACGAGCAGTACTTC. This sequence joins TRBV5-1 and TRBJ2-7; D gene uncertain. This CDR3 has 14 amino acids. CDR1 and CDR2 (germline): SGHRS, YFSETQ.

The chain has TRBV28 and TRBJ2-7, with D unclear. Germline V gene sequence: CDR1 MDHEN, CDR2 SYDVKM. V was pared by 5 bases and J by 6 bases, with 11 bases between. CDR3 length: 12 amino acids. The CDR3 DNA is TGTGCCAGCAGTCCGGCGATCTGCGAGCAGTACTTC. Its translation: CASSPAICEQYF.

This clonotype was picked up a small number of times. The V gene is TRBV20-1, the J gene TRBJ2-3, with 12 bases fitting TRBD2. This CDR3 has 16 amino acids. Germline CDR1 reads DFQATT; CDR2 reads SNEGSKA (reference sequence). The V segment lost 0 bases and the J segment 4 bases; nucleotides outside the gene matches: 5. CDR3 amino acids: CSARDLLAGGADTQYF. CDR3 DNA sequence: TGCAGTGCTAGAGATCTCCTAGCGGGAGGGGCAGATACGCAGTATTTT.

This sequence joins TRBV5-6 and TRBJ2-7; no clear D gene. Germline V gives CDR1 SGHDT, CDR2 YYEEEE. The CDR3 is made up of 14 amino acids. Trimming cost V 4 bases and J 2 bases, with 13 bases left between them. In DNA, the CDR3 is TGTGCCAGCAGCCCTGAGGCATCAACCTACGAGCAGTACTTC. Translated: CASSPEASTYEQYF.

V gene TRBV4-2 combines with J gene TRBJ1-2; 8 nucleotides align to TRBD1. Germline V CDR1 and CDR2: LGHNA, YNFKEQ. The CDR3 sequence is 18 residues long. The J segment lost 8 bases and the V segment lost 0 bases, leaving 17 bases of the junction unmatched. The CDR3 nucleotides read TGTGCCAGCAGCCAAGATGGGGGGACAGGCTCTACTATAGGAGGCTACACCTTC. Encoded protein: CASSQDGGTGSTIGGYTF.

J is TRBJ2-7 and V is TRBV3-1; D unresolved. Deletions cut 5 bases from V and 6 bases from J, with 8 bases between. Germline CDR1 reads LGHDT; CDR2 reads YNNKEL (reference sequence). The CDR3 length is 11 residues. The CDR3 reads CASSTHSEQYF. The CDR3 DNA follows: TGTGCCAGCAGCACTCATTCCGAGCAGTACTTC.

The chain uses TRBV6-2 or TRBV6-3 and TRBJ2-3; 9 bases fit TRBD2. Germline V gene lookup returns CDR1 MNHEY and CDR2 SVGEGT. The V and J ends lost 5 bases and 5 bases, in that order; junction bases with no gene match: 5. The CDR3 is 14 amino acids. The CDR3 nucleotides read TGTGCCAGCAGTCCTAGCGGGGTGGGAGATACGCAGTATTTT. The encoded protein is CASSPSGVGDTQYF.

The chain combines TRBV20-1 with TRBJ1-2, with D uncertain. Germline-derived CDR1 and CDR2 are DFQATT and SNEGSKA (reference sequence). The CDR3 consists of 12 residues. The V and J ends lost 3 bases and 0 bases respectively, with 5 bases between them. CDR3 in amino acids: CSASRSNYGYTF. CDR3 bases: TGCAGTGCTAGTAGGTCTAACTATGGCTACACCTTC.

Of note for this clonotype: The junction differs from germline at one of its ends, possibly a read error. CDR3 sequence: CCARDLRSQETQYF. CDR3 sequence (DNA): TGCTGTGCTAGAGATCTACGGAGCCAAGAGACCCAGTACTTC. The chain is built from TRBV20-1 and TRBJ2-5, with D uncertain. CDR3 length equals 14 residues. In germline, CDR1 is DFQATT, CDR2 SNEGSKA (reference sequence).

This clonotype was observed a few times. The chain recombines TRBV5-1 with TRBJ1-1; D possibly corresponds to TRBD1 (5 bases). This CDR3 contains 13 residues. V was clipped by 6 bases and J by 4 bases, with 13 bases between them. CDR1 is SGHRS and CDR2 is YFSETQ in the germline V gene. CDR3 in DNA: TGCGCCAGCAACCCCGGAGGGACCACTGAAGCTTTCTTT. Amino acids: CASNPGGTTEAFF.

The V gene is TRBV10-3, the J gene TRBJ1-6; D unclear. Trimming stripped 4 bases from V and 7 bases from J, with 5 bases between. In germline, CDR1 is ENHRY, CDR2 SYGVKD. CDR3 length: 12 amino acids. CDR3 sequence (DNA): TGTGCCATCAGTGCACAGAATTCACCCCTCCACTTT. This gives the protein CAISAQNSPLHF.